This T cell receptor (beta chain) was obtained from a study of OX40 agonist ivuxolimab in advanced cancers. Overall study context: Those enrolled were about 82% male, with a mean age of roughly 60 years and ages from roughly 20 to 90. Earlier treatment with anti-PD-1, anti-PD-L1 or anti-CTLA-4 was permitted, and about 40% had received some.

The CDR3 covers 14 residues. V was clipped by 2 bases and J by 4 bases; unmatched bases: 3. Germline V gene sequence: CDR1 LGHNA, CDR2 YNFKEQ. Measured with immunoSEQ multiplex PCR; TCRdb has only the in-frame clones, and not every one. The sample carries 55,000 to 70,000 clones, around 86% recorded once. The chain couples TRBV4-2 to TRBJ2-7, with 9 bases aligning to TRBD1. Source: CD4+ or CD8+ T cells sorted from blood, taken in a trial of the OX40 agonist ivuxolimab. The receptor was isolated from an adult with an advanced solid tumor such as melanoma, head and neck, liver or kidney cancer. CDR3 loop: CASSQLTGGYEQYF. CDR3 sequence (DNA): TGTGCCAGCAGCCAATTGACAGGGGGGTACGAGCAGTACTTC.